A single sample gave rise to the 31 T cell receptor beta chains below, sequenced in a study of T-cell memory formation after mild COVID-19 (TCRdb year 2021). Receptor libraries were prepared by 5' RACE. This sample was sequenced with an Illumina NovaSeq 6000. TCRdb reran the public reads through fastp at Q25 and MiXCR, keeping productive beta chains. Rows matching on CDR3 protein sequence are summarized as one entry with the most common DNA and genes. This sample holds some 180,000 distinct CDR3 sequences; roughly 13% were observed only once. Approximately 3.4% of the sample is in the top ten clones. The sample consisted of PBMCs or a T cell subset sorted from them (not recorded which). Source of these receptors: a man between 18 and 35 years old who had mild COVID-19 (a few samples of this study predate the infection). The sample titles of this study are shuffled in the database, so cell type and time point are left out; the donor was told from shared clones.

This clonotype has ten or more counts. The chain uses TRBV7-3 and TRBJ2-1, with TRBD2 identical over 11 bases. The CDR3 has 15 amino acids. In germline, CDR1 is SGHTA, CDR2 FQGTGA. Losses at the gene ends were 5 bases for V and 4 bases for J; bases not matched to a gene: 4. For the CDR3, the DNA is TGTGCCAGCAGCAAACTAGCGGGGGCTTACAATGAGCAGTTCTTC. Amino acid sequence: CASSKLAGAYNEQFF. Combining the CDR3 with reference TRBV7-3 and TRBJ2-1 gives the whole variable domain GAGVSQTPSNKVTEKGKYVELRCDPISGHTALYWYRQSLGQGPEFLIYFQGTGAADDSGLPNDRFFAVRPEGSVSTLKIQRTERGDSAVYLCASSKLAGAYNEQFFGPGTRLTVL.

This rearrangement joins TRBV7-2 to TRBJ2-7; 11 bases match TRBD1. The CDR3 loop spans 14 amino acids. The V gene's germline CDR1 is SGHTA and CDR2 FQGNSA. With 5 bases clipped from V and 3 bases from J, the junction kept 3 bases outside the gene matches. The CDR3, as DNA: TGTGCCAGCAGCGTCGGGACAGGGGGCTACGAGCAGTACGTC. It encodes CASSVGTGGYEQYV.

V and J are TRBV18 and TRBJ2-6; D is ambiguous. Trimming pared 5 bases from V and 4 bases from J, leaving 9 bases between. Looked up from germline, CDR1 is KGHSH and CDR2 is LQKENI. This CDR3 region has 14 residues. The CDR3, as DNA: TGTGCCAGCTCAGCCGTGTCCGGGGCCAACGTCCTGACTTTC. Translation: CASSAVSGANVLTF.

The sample holds a few counts of this clonotype. The chain uses TRBV5-1 and TRBJ1-1, with D tentatively TRBD1 (5 bases). CDR1 is SGHRS and CDR2 is YFSETQ in the germline V gene. The length of the CDR3 is 14 residues. V was pared by 2 bases and J by 1 base, with 9 bases between. The CDR3 coding sequence is TGCGCCAGCAGCTTCCCGACAGAGAACACTGAAGCTTTCTTT. Encoded protein: CASSFPTENTEAFF.

This clonotype has only a few counts. The chain links TRBV7-2 to TRBJ2-3; TRBD1 agrees at 7 bases. With 5 bases clipped from V and 5 bases from J, the junction kept 10 bases outside the gene matches. CDR1 and CDR2 from the germline V gene are SGHTA and FQGNSA. The CDR3 consists of 15 residues. CDR3 residues: CASSPTGYYGDTQYF. The DNA of the CDR3 is TGTGCCAGCAGCCCGACAGGGTACTACGGAGATACGCAGTATTTT.

This clonotype has more than one count but fewer than ten. The V gene is TRBV6-2 or TRBV6-3, the J gene TRBJ2-7; 9 nucleotides agree with TRBD2. The V gene end was trimmed by 6 bases and the J gene end by 4 bases; junction bases not matched to a gene: 10. The CDR3 consists of 15 residues. CDR1 and CDR2 from the germline V gene are MNHEY and SVGEGT. CDR3 in amino acids: CASRGASSGVYEQYF. The CDR3 DNA follows: TGTGCCAGCAGAGGGGCGTCTAGCGGGGTTTACGAGCAGTACTTC.

This clonotype has only a few counts. V usage is TRBV6-6 and J usage is TRBJ2-6, with D uncertain. The CDR3 extends over 16 amino acids. Germline V gene lookup returns CDR1 MNHNY and CDR2 SVGAGI (reference sequence). Between the trimmed V and J ends, which lost 0 bases and 2 bases, there was a span of 8 bases. The CDR3 region is CASSYSMGAGANVLTF. CDR3 sequence (DNA): TGTGCCAGCAGTTACTCGATGGGCGCTGGGGCCAACGTCCTGACTTTC.

This clonotype was seen a few times. The chain carries TRBV2 and TRBJ2-2; D is possibly TRBD2 (5 bases). The ends were cut back, 3 bases at V and 0 bases at J, with 11 bases in the middle. The CDR3 runs 16 residues. Germline V gives CDR1 SNHLY, CDR2 FYNNEI. The chain's CDR3 is CASSELGGSNTGELFF. In DNA form, the CDR3 reads TGTGCCAGCAGTGAGTTAGGCGGGTCGAACACCGGGGAGCTGTTTTTT.

The V gene is TRBV5-1, the J gene TRBJ1-5; TRBD1 might be the D (5 bases). The CDR3 runs to 14 residues. V gave up 4 bases and J gave up 7 bases, with 15 bases separating them. Germline loops: CDR1 SGHRS, CDR2 YFSETQ. CDR3 loop: CASSPGTTGQPQHF. CDR3 DNA: TGCGCCAGCAGCCCCGGGACGACGGGGCAGCCCCAGCATTTT. The variable domain in full, completed from reference TRBV5-1 and TRBJ1-5, reads KAGVTQTPRYLIKTRGQQVTLSCSPISGHRSVSWYQQTPGQGLQFLFEYFSETQRNKGNFPGRFSGRQFSNSRSEMNVSTLELGDSALYLCASSPGTTGQPQHFGDGTRLSIL.

There are a few counts of this clonotype. This sequence joins TRBV4-1 and TRBJ1-2; D unresolved. Germline CDR1 MGHRA, CDR2 YSYEKL. The germline V and J ends were trimmed by 0 bases and 8 bases, with 13 bases remaining between them. The CDR3 is 14 residues long. The DNA of the CDR3 is TGCGCCAGCAGCCAAGAGGGTCGCCTGGAGGGCTACACCTTC. It is translated as CASSQEGRLEGYTF.

The rearrangement uses TRBV6-5 and TRBJ1-2, with TRBD1 matching 7 bases. The V segment lost 6 bases and the J segment 1 base; nucleotides outside the gene matches: 5. The CDR3 is 14 amino acids. CDR1 and CDR2 (germline): MNHEY, SVGAGI. CDR3 protein: CASRPDRYNYGYTF. CDR3 nucleotide sequence: TGTGCCAGCAGACCGGACAGGTATAACTATGGCTACACCTTC.

This clonotype was observed at least ten times. The chain couples TRBV5-1 to TRBJ2-3; 10 bases are shared with TRBD2. The trim removed 3 bases at V and 0 bases at J, leaving 7 bases unmatched. Germline assignment: CDR1 SGHRS and CDR2 YFSETQ. This CDR3 is 17 amino acids long. This CDR3 reads CASSSRLTSGSTDTQYF. CDR3 DNA: TGCGCCAGCAGCTCGCGTTTGACTAGCGGGAGCACAGATACGCAGTATTTT. The entire variable domain, with the rest obtained from reference TRBV5-1 and TRBJ2-3, is as follows: KAGVTQTPRYLIKTRGQQVTLSCSPISGHRSVSWYQQTPGQGLQFLFEYFSETQRNKGNFPGRFSGRQFSNSRSEMNVSTLELGDSALYLCASSSRLTSGSTDTQYFGPGTRLTVL.

The chain carries TRBV20-1 and TRBJ2-4; 12 positions match TRBD2. The CDR3 loop spans 17 amino acids. Germline V CDR1 and CDR2: DFQATT, SNEGSKA (reference sequence). V lost 3 bases to trimming and J lost 3 bases; unmatched junction nucleotides: 9. CDR3 DNA sequence: TGCAGTGCTAGGGCTCCACTAGCGGGGGGTGGCAAAAACATTCAGTACTTC. It is translated as CSARAPLAGGGKNIQYF.

This clonotype turned up a few times. The chain employs TRBV7-9 and TRBJ2-7; 7 nucleotides align to TRBD1. Germline values: CDR1 SEHNR, CDR2 FQNEAQ (reference sequence). The ends lost 5 bases at V and 2 bases at J; junction bases unmatched: 9. The CDR3 has 15 amino acids. The CDR3 region is CASSPWTGPAYEQYF. The CDR3 bases are TGTGCCAGCAGCCCCTGGACAGGCCCCGCCTACGAGCAGTACTTC.

V and J are TRBV18 and TRBJ1-1; D not resolved. The length of the CDR3 is 14 residues. The V end lost 6 bases, the J end lost 1 base, and 12 bases lay between the germline ends. Germline CDR1 KGHSH, CDR2 LQKENI. CDR3 protein: CASSLSGRNTEAFF. The CDR3 DNA sequence: TGTGCCAGCTCGCTCTCAGGACGGAACACTGAAGCTTTCTTT. The whole variable domain, filled in from reference TRBV18 and TRBJ1-1, reads NAGVMQNPRHLVRRRGQEARLRCSPMKGHSHVYWYRQLPEEGLKFMVYLQKENIIDESGMPKERFSAEFPKEGPSILRIQQVVRGDSAAYFCASSLSGRNTEAFFGQGTRLTVV.

The V call is TRBV6-2 or TRBV6-3, the J call TRBJ1-6; 12 nucleotides line up with TRBD1. Losses at the gene ends were 0 bases for V and 10 bases for J; bases not matched to a gene: 4. This CDR3 spans 16 amino acids. Germline lookup yields CDR1 MNHEY and CDR2 SVGEGT. The CDR3 protein is CASSYSPGTGGSPLHF. In nucleotides, the CDR3 is TGTGCCAGCAGTTACTCTCCCGGGACAGGGGGCTCACCCCTCCACTTT.

This clonotype was seen a handful of times. The J gene is TRBJ2-2, the V gene TRBV6-2 or TRBV6-3, with TRBD2 identical over 8 bases. With V trimmed by 7 bases and J by 8 bases, 9 bases remained unmatched. This CDR3 is built from 14 residues. The germline CDR1 and CDR2 sequences are MNHEY and SVGEGT. CDR3 sequence reads: CASTGGVKSGELFF. In DNA form, the CDR3 reads TGTGCCAGCACCGGGGGGGTGAAATCAGGGGAGCTGTTTTTT.

This clonotype has only a few counts. The J gene is TRBJ1-1, the V gene TRBV28, with 7 bases lining up with TRBD1. Trimming at V came to 8 bases and at J to 3 bases, leaving 12 bases not matched to a gene. The CDR3 contains 15 residues. Germline CDR1 MDHEN, CDR2 SYDVKM. CDR3 in DNA: TGTGCCAGCGGGATTTCGGGACAGCATTACACTGAAGCTTTCTTT. Translated, it gives CASGISGQHYTEAFF.

V and J are TRBV5-1 and TRBJ2-1; D is uncertain. CDR1 is SGHRS, CDR2 YFSETQ, per germline. This CDR3 has 13 residues. V was trimmed by 0 bases and J by 5 bases, leaving 6 bases between them. The CDR3 nucleotides are TGCGCCAGCAGCTTGGACCATAACAATGAGCAGTTCTTC. As protein: CASSLDHNNEQFF.

This clonotype turned up a few times. The chain joins TRBV5-1 to TRBJ1-2; no firm D call. The V end was cut by 2 bases, the J end by 4 bases, with 21 bases between. Germline CDR1 and CDR2: SGHRS and YFSETQ. The length of the CDR3 is 17 residues. The CDR3 protein is CASSFYGRSTTTYGYTF. The DNA of the CDR3 is TGCGCCAGCAGCTTCTATGGACGGAGTACCACCACCTATGGCTACACCTTC. The full variable domain, rest sourced from reference TRBV5-1 and TRBJ1-2, is KAGVTQTPRYLIKTRGQQVTLSCSPISGHRSVSWYQQTPGQGLQFLFEYFSETQRNKGNFPGRFSGRQFSNSRSEMNVSTLELGDSALYLCASSFYGRSTTTYGYTFGSGTRLTVV.

This clonotype was detected many times. The chain joins TRBV7-2 to TRBJ2-2; D gene uncertain. This CDR3 is 13 amino acids long. Trimming removed 3 bases at V and 2 bases at J, with 4 bases between. The V gene's germline CDR1 is SGHTA and CDR2 FQGNSA. Here the CDR3 DNA reads TGTGCCAGCAGCTTCCTAAACACCGGGGAGCTGTTTTTT. Its translation: CASSFLNTGELFF.

V and J are TRBV12-3 or TRBV12-4 and TRBJ1-2; D gene ambiguous. The CDR3 is 13 amino acids. Deletions cut 2 bases from V and 14 bases from J, with 18 bases between. CDR3 DNA: TGTGCCAGCAGTTTATTGAGGAGACCCGCTGGTACCTTC. This encodes CASSLLRRPAGTF.

V and J are TRBV12-3 or TRBV12-4 and TRBJ2-2, with TRBD2 identical over 14 bases. This CDR3 is 20 amino acids long. Losses at the gene ends were 6 bases for V and 4 bases for J; bases not matched to a gene: 16. The CDR3 sequence is CASSLIARLAGGPGTGELFF. The CDR3 coding sequence is TGTGCCAGCAGCCTCATTGCGAGACTAGCGGGGGGGCCGGGCACCGGGGAGCTGTTTTTT.

This clonotype appeared a few times. The chain has TRBV24-1 and TRBJ2-7; no reliable D call. The CDR3 is 11 amino acids. The germline gives CDR1 KGHDR, CDR2 SFDVKD. Trimming shortened V by 8 bases and J by 7 bases, and 11 bases separated the two germline ends. The DNA of the CDR3 is TGTGCCACCAAAGAAGGTGAAGAGCAGTACTTC. Amino acid sequence: CATKEGEEQYF.

This clonotype was seen at least ten times. The chain uses TRBV29-1 and TRBJ2-2, with 8 bases lining up with TRBD1. J lost 3 bases, V lost 6 bases, and 6 bases had no gene match. Germline lookup yields CDR1 SQVTM and CDR2 ANQGSEA. The CDR3 length is 14 residues. CDR3 sequence: CSVPGQGHTGELFF. CDR3 coding DNA: TGCAGCGTCCCCGGACAGGGACACACCGGGGAGCTGTTTTTT.

The chain joins TRBV20-1 to TRBJ2-5; 8 bases align to TRBD2. J lost 5 bases, V lost 8 bases, and 13 bases had no gene match. The CDR3 totals 14 residues. Germline CDR1 DFQATT, CDR2 SNEGSKA (reference sequence). CDR3 amino acids: CSTRTAGGMETQYF. The DNA of the CDR3 is TGCAGTACCCGCACCGCGGGGGGTATGGAGACCCAGTACTTC.

CDR3 sequence (DNA): TGTGCCAGCAGGGTGGGGGGGGCGGATGAGCAGTTCTTC. This sequence encodes CASRVGGADEQFF. The chain combines TRBV7-2 with TRBJ2-1; weak D call: TRBD2 (7 bases). V was cut by 6 bases and J by 8 bases, with 14 bases left in between. CDR1 and CDR2 from the germline V gene are SGHTA and FQGNSA. CDR3 size: 13 residues. Looking up the rest from reference TRBV7-2 and TRBJ2-1 gives the full variable domain: GAGVSQSPSNKVTEKGKDVELRCDPISGHTALYWYRQSLGQGLEFLIYFQGNSAPDKSGLPSDRFSAERTGGSVSTLTIQRTQQEDSAVYLCASRVGGADEQFFGPGTRLTVL.

This clonotype was observed many times. The V call is TRBV7-7, the J call TRBJ2-5; tentative D call: TRBD1 (5 bases). Trimming left V 1 base short and J 2 bases short, with 8 bases between. The germline CDR1 and CDR2 sequences are SSHAT and FNYEAQ (reference sequence). The CDR3 runs 14 residues. CDR3 in amino acids: CASSLGQGQETQYF. The CDR3 DNA reads TGTGCCAGCAGCTTAGGGCAGGGTCAAGAGACCCAGTACTTC.

There are a few counts of this clonotype. The chain uses TRBV20-1 and TRBJ1-5, with TRBD1 identical over 7 bases. Germline V lookup: CDR1 DFQATT, CDR2 SNEGSKA (reference sequence). V lost 1 base, J lost 6 bases, and 9 bases stayed unmatched. CDR3 length: 15 residues. CDR3 protein: CSARVGGASGQPQHF. The CDR3 DNA reads TGCAGTGCTAGAGTAGGGGGCGCGTCGGGTCAGCCCCAGCATTTT.

V is TRBV7-6 and J is TRBJ1-1; D gene unclear. The germline V gene has CDR1 SGHVS and CDR2 FNYEAQ. V was cut by 5 bases and J by 2 bases, with 9 bases left in between. The CDR3 has 13 amino acids. The DNA of the CDR3 is TGTGCCAGCAGCCTGACATCTAACACTGAAGCTTTCTTT. Encoded protein: CASSLTSNTEAFF. Drawing the rest from reference TRBV7-6 and TRBJ1-1, the complete variable domain is GAGVSQSPRYKVTKRGQDVALRCDPISGHVSLYWYRQALGQGPEFLTYFNYEAQQDKSGLPNDRFSAERPEGSISTLTIQRTEQRDSAMYRCASSLTSNTEAFFGQGTRLTVV.

The table lists this clonotype with a few counts. The chain carries TRBV12-3 or TRBV12-4 and TRBJ1-1; D is uncertain. Trimming removed 4 bases at V and 4 bases at J, with 19 bases between. The CDR3 is 16 amino acids. Written as DNA, the CDR3 is TGTGCCAGCAGTTCTCAGGACCTTCCTTTCGGCACTGAAGCTTTCTTT. Amino acids: CASSSQDLPFGTEAFF.